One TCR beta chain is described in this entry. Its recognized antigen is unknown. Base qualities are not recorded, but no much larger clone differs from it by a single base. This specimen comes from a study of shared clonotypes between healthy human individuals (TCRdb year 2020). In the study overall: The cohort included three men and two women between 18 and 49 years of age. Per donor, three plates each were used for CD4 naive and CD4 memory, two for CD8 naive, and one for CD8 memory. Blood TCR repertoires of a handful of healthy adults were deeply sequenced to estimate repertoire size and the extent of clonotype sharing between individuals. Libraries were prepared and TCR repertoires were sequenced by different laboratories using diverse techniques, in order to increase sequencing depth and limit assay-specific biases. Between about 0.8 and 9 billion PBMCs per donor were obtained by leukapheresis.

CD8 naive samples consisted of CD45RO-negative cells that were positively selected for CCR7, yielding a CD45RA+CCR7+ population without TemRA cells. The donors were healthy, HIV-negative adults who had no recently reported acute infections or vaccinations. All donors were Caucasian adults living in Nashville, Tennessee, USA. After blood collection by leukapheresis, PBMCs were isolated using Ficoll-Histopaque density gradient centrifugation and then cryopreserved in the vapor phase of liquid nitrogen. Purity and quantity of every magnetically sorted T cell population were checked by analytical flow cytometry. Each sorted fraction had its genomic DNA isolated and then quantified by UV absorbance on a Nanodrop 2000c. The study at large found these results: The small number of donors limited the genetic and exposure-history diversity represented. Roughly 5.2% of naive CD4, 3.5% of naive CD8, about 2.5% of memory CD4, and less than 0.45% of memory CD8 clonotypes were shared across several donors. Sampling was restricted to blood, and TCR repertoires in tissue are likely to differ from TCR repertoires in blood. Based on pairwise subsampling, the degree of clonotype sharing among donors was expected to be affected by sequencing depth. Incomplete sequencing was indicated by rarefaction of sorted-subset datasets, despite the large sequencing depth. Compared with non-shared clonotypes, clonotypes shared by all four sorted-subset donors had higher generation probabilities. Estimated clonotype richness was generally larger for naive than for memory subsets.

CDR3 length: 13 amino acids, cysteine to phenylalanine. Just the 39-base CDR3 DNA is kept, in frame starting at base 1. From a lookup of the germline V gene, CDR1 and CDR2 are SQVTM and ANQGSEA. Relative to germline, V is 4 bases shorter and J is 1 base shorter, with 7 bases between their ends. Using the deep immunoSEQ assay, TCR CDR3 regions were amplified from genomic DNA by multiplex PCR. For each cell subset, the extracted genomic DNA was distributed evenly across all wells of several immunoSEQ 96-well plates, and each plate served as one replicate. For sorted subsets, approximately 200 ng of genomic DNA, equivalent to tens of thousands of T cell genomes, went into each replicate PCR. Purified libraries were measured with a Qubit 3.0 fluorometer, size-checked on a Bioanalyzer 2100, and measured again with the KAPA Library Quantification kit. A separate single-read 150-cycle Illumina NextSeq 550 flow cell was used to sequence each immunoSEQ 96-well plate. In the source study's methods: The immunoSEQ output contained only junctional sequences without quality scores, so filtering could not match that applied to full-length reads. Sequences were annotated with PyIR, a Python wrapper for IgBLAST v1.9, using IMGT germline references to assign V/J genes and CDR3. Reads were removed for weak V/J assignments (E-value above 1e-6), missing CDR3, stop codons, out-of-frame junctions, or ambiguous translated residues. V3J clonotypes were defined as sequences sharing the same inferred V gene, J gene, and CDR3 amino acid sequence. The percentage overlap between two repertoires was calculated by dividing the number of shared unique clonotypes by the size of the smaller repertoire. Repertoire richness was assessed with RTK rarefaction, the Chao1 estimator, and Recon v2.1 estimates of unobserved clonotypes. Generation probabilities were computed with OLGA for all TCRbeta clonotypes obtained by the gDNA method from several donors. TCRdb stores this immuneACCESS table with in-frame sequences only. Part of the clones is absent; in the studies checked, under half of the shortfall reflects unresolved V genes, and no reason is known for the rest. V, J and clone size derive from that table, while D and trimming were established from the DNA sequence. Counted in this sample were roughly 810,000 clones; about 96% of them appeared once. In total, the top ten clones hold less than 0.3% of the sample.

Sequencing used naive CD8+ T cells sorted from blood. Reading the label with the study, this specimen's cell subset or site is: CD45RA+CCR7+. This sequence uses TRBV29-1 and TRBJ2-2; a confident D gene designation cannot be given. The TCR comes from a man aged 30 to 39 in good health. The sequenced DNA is TGCAGCGTTGGCAACCAGAACACCGGGGAGCTGTTTTTT. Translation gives CSVGNQNTGELFF.